This T cell receptor beta chain was identified in a study of shared clonotypes between healthy human individuals. Across the whole study: Ranging from 18 to 49 in age, donors were two women and three men.

Within Nashville, Tennessee resided all donors, each a Caucasian adult. Remarks on this clone: Its matching antigen is unknown. The same CDR3 also results from other DNA sequences found in this sample.

General study results and limits: The represented genetic and exposure-history diversity was limited by the small number of donors. In a handful of donors, about 5% of naive CD4 clonotypes appeared in common.

Only in-frame clones appear in the TCRdb table, and some are missing; sequencing was by immunoSEQ multiplex PCR. The sample includes about 690,000 clones, 90% of them seen just once. The germline CDR1 and CDR2 sequences are MNHEY and SMNVEV (reference sequence). The CDR3 loop spans 13 amino acids. V shed 3 bases and J shed 3 bases, with 9 bases lying between them. The J gene is TRBJ2-7, the V gene TRBV27, with D unresolved. Sequenced: memory CD8+ T cells from PBMCs. Subset: CD45RO+ cells pooled with CCR7-negative TemRA cells. This receptor was obtained from a man aged 18-30 years in good health. Some clones in this sample may be carry-over from other donors' samples. The CDR3 nucleotides are TGTGCCAGCAGTTTGGGATCCGGCTACGAGCAGTACTTC. It specifies CASSLGSGYEQYF.